These T cell receptor beta chains were read from a single sample in a study of CD8 T cells in Susac syndrome. Using its own MiXCR run on the immunoSEQ multiplex PCR reads, TCRdb lists one record per CDR3 protein. Among about 200,000 distinct CDR3 sequences listed, over 85% were seen once. Sequenced: CD4+ T cells from PBMCs. Receptor source: a human donor in good health. Each CDR3 is given without its conserved first and last residue.

len: 10; v_gene: TRBV29-1; CDR3aa: SAGGREGEQF
len: 10; v_gene: TRBV24-1; CDR3aa: ATSDFEGPQH
len: 9; v_gene: TRBV20-1; CDR3aa: SALRIDEQF
len: 11; v_gene: TRBV29-1; CDR3aa: SVEPNSYTEAF
len: 14; v_gene: TRBV5-1; CDR3aa: ASSLSRGAPYNEQF
len: 15; v_gene: TRBV6-1; CDR3aa: ASYPSAGGSGANVLT
len: 12; v_gene: TRBV5-1; CDR3aa: ASSLTGFTGELF
len: 11; v_gene: TRBV29-1; CDR3aa: SVGGQADTEAF
len: 13; v_gene: TRBV15; CDR3aa: ATSDRDRRTDTQY
len: 11; v_gene: TRBV29-1; CDR3aa: SVGQRSYNEQF
len: 11; v_gene: TRBV28; CDR3aa: ASSPPQGAGYT
len: 13; v_gene: TRBV4-1; CDR3aa: ASSQEGRKGQPQH
len: 11; v_gene: TRBV11-2; CDR3aa: ASSLERTGKLF
len: 12; v_gene: TRBV7-9; CDR3aa: ASSLTLAPETQY
len: 13; v_gene: TRBV15; CDR3aa: ATSRGGRYQETQY
len: 11; v_gene: TRBV6-5; CDR3aa: ASSLAPDGELF
len: 12; v_gene: TRBV28; CDR3aa: ASRLGGSSYEQY